This TCR beta chain originates from a study of T cell repertoires in cytomegalovirus infection. Study context: As its CMV epitopes, the study selected recently identified HLA-C-restricted and well-studied HLA-B-restricted targets. Overall study findings and caveats: The cumulative frequency of public TCR beta families identified carriers of CMV plus the relevant HLA. The ex vivo response showed dominance by HLA-C-restricted CMV-specific TCR beta clonotypes.

Germline V gene data show CDR1 as SEHNR and CDR2 as FQNEAQ (reference sequence). V was shortened by 2 bases and J by 2 bases, with 9 bases between the two germline ends. This CDR3 is built from 14 residues. In TCRdb, the reads were re-called with MiXCR into one record per CDR3 protein. Altogether about 60,000 distinct CDR3 sequences are present, roughly 20% being singletons, with the ten largest covering about 68%. A word on this clonotype: Its antigen remains unknown.

The specimen was CD8+ T cells from cultured PBMCs, collected from culture after CMV antigen stimulation. The sequence was collected from a human donor in good health (CMV status not recorded). Some clones in this sample may be carry-over from other donors' samples. The chain joins TRBV7-9 to TRBJ2-5; D perhaps matches TRBD1 (5 bases). The CDR3 DNA reads TGTGCCAGCAGCTTAAGTCAGGGACAAGAGACCCAGTACTTC. The encoded protein is CASSLSQGQETQYF. Together with reference TRBV7-9 and TRBJ2-5, the CDR3 gives the full variable domain: DTGVSQNPRHKITKRGQNVTFRCDPISEHNRLYWYRQTLGQGPEFLTYFQNEAQLEKSRLLSDRFSAERPKGSFSTLEIQRTEQGDSAMYLCASSLSQGQETQYFGPGTRLLVL.